This T cell receptor (beta chain) was retrieved from a study of T cells after yellow fever vaccination. Findings of the study overall: By day 5 rather than day 15, the secondary response had peaked, though it was weaker. Primary-vaccination clones mostly resurfaced post-booster (just under 98% CD4, under 90% CD8). Only a minor proportion of clonotypes was detected across both CD4 and CD8 compartments. Any FACS-sorted repertoire could hold abundant clonotypes that contaminate it from the bulk population.

In this sample, this clonotype turned up many times. The antigen is undetermined. TCRdb reanalysed the 5' RACE reads using MiXCR and keeps one entry per CDR3 protein. The sample contains some 250,000 distinct CDR3 sequences, about 3.9% of which appear only once. This CDR3 is built from 18 residues. Unmatched junction bases numbered 10, after V lost 3 bases and J lost 4 bases. Germline CDR1 reads SGHTA; CDR2 reads FQGTGA. The TCR comes from a man aged 18 to 35 who received the YFV17D yellow fever vaccine. The V gene is TRBV7-3, the J gene TRBJ2-2; 11 nucleotides agree with TRBD1. The sample here was PBMCs, taken 15 days after the yellow fever booster vaccination. CDR3 sequence (DNA): TGTGCCAGCAGCTTCTCCGGACAGGGGGCGCGCAGCACCGGGGAGCTGTTTTTT. Amino acid sequence: CASSFSGQGARSTGELFF.